Below, 32 T cell receptor beta chains from the same sample are listed, as sequenced in a study of T-cell reconstitution after alpha-beta-depleted transplantation in children. Library preparation (for TCRbeta) was performed with unique molecular identifiers. Using its own MiXCR run on the PCR reads, TCRdb lists one record per CDR3 protein. This sample yields over 45,000 distinct CDR3 sequences, of which 5.8% are seen a single time; 30% belongs to the top ten. The material was PBMCs, mostly from graft donor cells, obtained 60 days after TCRalphabeta/CD19-depleted stem cell transplant. All receptors derive from a female patient younger than 10 who had a stem cell transplant for aplastic anemia, so the T cells may come from the graft donor.

This clonotype was seen many times. The chain recombines TRBV7-6 with TRBJ2-1; 12 nucleotides match TRBD2. Losses at the gene ends were 1 base for V and 4 bases for J; bases not matched to a gene: 8. There are 18 residues in the CDR3. Germline V gene lookup returns CDR1 SGHVS and CDR2 FNYEAQ. The CDR3 DNA follows: TGTGCCAGCAGCTTAGGTGCGGGACTAGCGGGCCGTTACAATGAGCAGTTCTTC. It encodes CASSLGAGLAGRYNEQFF. The variable domain in full, completed from reference TRBV7-6 and TRBJ2-1, reads GAGVSQSPRYKVTKRGQDVALRCDPISGHVSLYWYRQALGQGPEFLTYFNYEAQQDKSGLPNDRFSAERPEGSISTLTIQRTEQRDSAMYRCASSLGAGLAGRYNEQFFGPGTRLTVL.

V usage is TRBV5-5 and J usage is TRBJ2-3, with D possibly TRBD2 on 5 matching bases. The length of the CDR3 is 12 residues. V dropped 4 bases and J dropped 2 bases, with 5 bases sitting between them. CDR1 SGHKS and CDR2 YYEKEE come from the germline V gene (reference sequence). CDR3 loop: CASSRDTDTQYF. CDR3 in DNA: TGTGCCAGCAGCCGGGACACAGATACGCAGTATTTT.

Many counts were recorded for this clonotype. The CDR3 bases are TGTGCCAGCAGCTCGGGACTTGTCTACAATGAGCAGTTCTTC. Translated: CASSSGLVYNEQFF. The chain couples TRBV5-6 to TRBJ2-1; TRBD2 is a possible D gene (6 bases). Per germline, CDR1 SGHDT and CDR2 YYEEEE. Trimming stripped 3 bases from V and 3 bases from J, with 10 bases between. This CDR3 has 14 amino acids.

This clonotype was observed a handful of times. The V and J genes are TRBV19 and TRBJ2-3; no firm D call. There are 12 residues in the CDR3. Trimming took off 5 bases at V and 4 bases at J, with 7 bases between the two ends. Germline values: CDR1 LNHDA, CDR2 SQIVND (reference sequence). The CDR3 spells CASSSIADTQYF. In DNA form, the CDR3 reads TGTGCCAGTAGTTCCATCGCAGATACGCAGTATTTT. The full variable domain, with the rest looked up from reference TRBV19 and TRBJ2-3, is DGGITQSPKYLFRKEGQNVTLSCEQNLNHDAMYWYRQDPGQGLRLIYYSQIVNDFQKGDIAEGYSVSREKKESFPLTVTSAQKNPTAFYLCASSSIADTQYFGPGTRLTVL.

The sample holds one count of this clonotype. The V call is TRBV4-1, the J call TRBJ2-7; D not resolved. The CDR3 loop spans 14 amino acids. Germline CDR1 MGHRA, CDR2 YSYEKL. V was clipped by 6 bases and J by 8 bases, with 20 bases between them. The DNA of the CDR3 is TGCGCCAGCAGAGAGGAGCACGGGCGGAGTCAGCAGTACTTC. This sequence encodes CASREEHGRSQQYF.

The table lists this clonotype with a few counts. This chain links TRBV7-9 with TRBJ2-1; D is uncertain. V shed 5 bases and J shed 1 base, with 12 bases lying between them. The CDR3 consists of 15 residues. Germline loops: CDR1 SEHNR, CDR2 FQNEAQ (reference sequence). CDR3 region: CASSANPPSYNEQFF. The CDR3 coding sequence is TGTGCCAGCAGCGCTAACCCCCCTTCCTACAATGAGCAGTTCTTC.

This clonotype was detected ten times or more. This chain uses TRBV2 with TRBJ1-5, with D possibly TRBD1 on 5 matching bases. The CDR3 length is 14 residues. CDR1 is SNHLY and CDR2 is FYNNEI in the germline V gene. V lost 6 bases to trimming and J lost 1 base, with 10 bases between them. In nucleotides, the CDR3 is TGTGCCAGCAGGGGGGACCCGAGCAATCAGCCCCAGCATTTT. Its protein product is CASRGDPSNQPQHF.

This clonotype was seen many times. This chain links TRBV11-3 with TRBJ2-2; 7 bases agree with TRBD2. The CDR3 totals 15 residues. Germline V gene sequence: CDR1 SGHNT, CDR2 YENEEA. J gave up 5 bases and V 5 bases, and 8 bases lay outside the gene matches. The CDR3 sequence: CASSRTSVQTGELFF. The CDR3 DNA reads TGTGCCAGCAGCCGCACTAGCGTTCAGACCGGGGAGCTGTTTTTT.

Ten or more counts support this clonotype. The genes are TRBV6-2 or TRBV6-3 and TRBJ2-7; D is possibly TRBD1 or TRBD2 (6 bases each). Per the germline V gene, CDR1 is MNHEY and CDR2 is SVGEGT. Trimming cost V 2 bases and J 2 bases, with 10 bases left between them. The length of the CDR3 is 14 residues. In DNA form, the CDR3 reads TGTGCCAGCAGTTACGGGGGCGGGGCCTACGAGCAGTACGTC. Its translation is CASSYGGGAYEQYV.

The chain joins TRBV7-3 to TRBJ2-7, with 11 bases lining up with TRBD1. The CDR3 contains 15 residues. Germline V CDR1 and CDR2: SGHTA, FQGTGA. With 4 bases clipped from V and 0 bases from J, the junction kept 2 bases outside the gene matches. CDR3 amino acids: CASSSDRGPSYEQYF. The CDR3 nucleotides read TGTGCCAGCAGCTCGGACAGGGGGCCCTCCTACGAGCAGTACTTC.

In its sample, this clonotype was seen many times. V is TRBV6-5 and J is TRBJ2-1, with D possibly matching TRBD1 (6 bases). The V end lost 8 bases, the J end lost 4 bases, and 21 bases lay between the germline ends. CDR1 is MNHEY, CDR2 SVGAGI, per germline. The CDR3 consists of 16 residues. CDR3 protein: CASGVQGPPKYNEQFF. CDR3 nucleotides: TGTGCCAGCGGGGTTCAGGGGCCCCCGAAGTACAATGAGCAGTTCTTC.

The table lists this clonotype with many counts. The rearrangement links TRBV7-2 to TRBJ2-5, with TRBD2 as a possible D gene (6 bases). Germline assignment: CDR1 SGHTA and CDR2 FQGNSA. The CDR3 is 14 amino acids. Trimming cost V 1 base and J 5 bases, with 11 bases left between them. CDR3 sequence: CASSLEPAGETQYF. CDR3 nucleotide sequence: TGTGCCAGCAGCTTAGAGCCGGCGGGGGAGACCCAGTACTTC.

This chain links TRBV6-6 with TRBJ1-2; D is perhaps TRBD1 (6 bases). In germline, CDR1 is MNHNY, CDR2 SVGAGI (reference sequence). V lost 5 bases and J lost 8, with 12 bases in between. The CDR3 has 12 amino acids. CDR3: CASSPRTVGYTF. The CDR3 coding sequence is TGTGCCAGCAGTCCCCGGACAGTCGGCTACACCTTC.

The chain links TRBV19 to TRBJ1-1; 7 bases align to TRBD1. Germline trimming cut 3 bases from V and 4 bases from J; bases unmatched to any gene: 8. Germline assignment: CDR1 LNHDA and CDR2 SQIVND (reference sequence). This CDR3 is built from 15 residues. The DNA for the CDR3 is TGTGCCAGTAGTATTAGACCGGGACAGACCACTGAAGCTTTCTTT. Protein product: CASSIRPGQTTEAFF. The full variable domain, in which reference TRBV19 and TRBJ1-1 provide the parts outside the CDR3, is DGGITQSPKYLFRKEGQNVTLSCEQNLNHDAMYWYRQDPGQGLRLIYYSQIVNDFQKGDIAEGYSVSREKKESFPLTVTSAQKNPTAFYLCASSIRPGQTTEAFFGQGTRLTVV.

This clonotype was found a few times. The J gene is TRBJ2-3, the V gene TRBV2; D might be TRBD1 or TRBD2, each matching 7 bases. Germline CDR1 SNHLY, CDR2 FYNNEI. There are 16 residues in the CDR3. The V end was cut by 6 bases, the J end by 3 bases, with 19 bases between. CDR3 sequence reads: CASRAGTRGGTDTQYF. DNA for the CDR3: TGTGCCAGCAGGGCCGGGACCAGGGGGGGGACAGATACGCAGTATTTT.

This clonotype was picked up many times. V and J are TRBV6-5 and TRBJ2-7, with D possibly being TRBD1 or TRBD2 (6 bases each). V lost 2 bases to trimming and J lost 4 bases, with 12 bases between them. CDR1 and CDR2 (germline): MNHEY, SVGAGI. This CDR3 has 14 amino acids. The CDR3 DNA sequence: TGTGCCAGCAGTTACGGGGGGCCGGGTTACGAGCAGTACTTC. It translates to CASSYGGPGYEQYF.

This clonotype was detected ten times or more. The gene calls are TRBV7-2 and TRBJ1-2; D remains ambiguous. CDR3 length equals 14 residues. Trimming shortened V by 4 bases and J by 1 base, and 10 bases separated the two germline ends. Germline V lookup: CDR1 SGHTA, CDR2 FQGNSA. This chain's CDR3 is CASSSTGFNYGYTF. The CDR3 nucleotides are TGTGCCAGCAGCTCAACGGGGTTTAACTATGGCTACACCTTC. Drawing the rest from reference TRBV7-2 and TRBJ1-2, the complete variable domain is GAGVSQSPSNKVTEKGKDVELRCDPISGHTALYWYRQSLGQGLEFLIYFQGNSAPDKSGLPSDRFSAERTGGSVSTLTIQRTQQEDSAVYLCASSSTGFNYGYTFGSGTRLTVV.

This clonotype was seen more than once but under ten times. V usage is TRBV4-1 and J usage is TRBJ1-4; 7 nucleotides agree with TRBD1. The V gene end was trimmed by 1 base and the J gene end by 1 base; junction bases not matched to a gene: 6. CDR3 length equals 17 residues. CDR1 is MGHRA, CDR2 YSYEKL, per germline. This chain's CDR3 is CASSQGQGGGTNEKLFF. The CDR3 DNA reads TGCGCCAGCAGCCAAGGACAGGGAGGAGGAACTAATGAAAAACTGTTTTTT.

This clonotype has at least ten counts. CDR3 residues: CASSSGYEQYF. CDR3 coding DNA: TGCGCCAGCAGCTCTGGATACGAGCAGTACTTC. The chain has TRBV5-1 and TRBJ2-7, with D hard to call. CDR3 length equals 11 residues. The germline CDR1 and CDR2 sequences are SGHRS and YFSETQ. V was clipped by 3 bases and J by 4 bases, with 5 bases between them.

This clonotype was seen only a few times. This chain links TRBV11-2 with TRBJ2-2; D not resolved. Trimming pared 7 bases from V and 2 bases from J, leaving 8 bases between. The length of the CDR3 is 13 residues. The germline gives CDR1 SGHAT, CDR2 FQNNGV. CDR3 in amino acids: CASISSNTGELFF. Written as DNA, the CDR3 is TGTGCCAGCATCTCTTCTAACACCGGGGAGCTGTTTTTT.

In this sample, this clonotype turned up many times. The chain joins TRBV7-9 to TRBJ2-3; 10 positions agree with TRBD2. The CDR3 is 16 residues long. Germline values: CDR1 SEHNR, CDR2 FQNEAQ (reference sequence). V lost 4 bases and J lost 5; bases outside the gene matches: 9. CDR3: CASSSLTSGLGDTQYF. CDR3 DNA sequence: TGTGCCAGCAGCTCGTTGACTAGCGGGTTGGGAGATACGCAGTATTTT. Supplemented by reference TRBV7-9 and TRBJ2-3, the full variable domain reads DTGVSQNPRHKITKRGQNVTFRCDPISEHNRLYWYRQTLGQGPEFLTYFQNEAQLEKSRLLSDRFSAERPKGSFSTLEIQRTEQGDSAMYLCASSSLTSGLGDTQYFGPGTRLTVL.

At least ten counts were recorded for this clonotype. V and J are TRBV7-2 and TRBJ2-2; 10 bases align to TRBD2. The length of the CDR3 is 18 residues. Trimming took 4 bases from V and 6 from J; bases not matched to a gene: 14. Looked up from germline, CDR1 is SGHTA and CDR2 is FQGNSA. CDR3 in amino acids: CASSSEIWASGGAGELFF. CDR3 coding DNA: TGTGCCAGCAGCTCTGAAATATGGGCTAGCGGGGGAGCCGGGGAGCTGTTTTTT.

This clonotype was observed at least ten times. This sequence joins TRBV7-3 and TRBJ2-1; TRBD2 matches at 10 bases. The CDR3 contains 13 residues. V was pared by 4 bases and J by 9 bases, with 3 bases of the junction left unmatched. Germline-derived CDR1 and CDR2 are SGHTA and FQGTGA. The CDR3 region is CASSSQREGEQFF. The DNA for the CDR3 is TGTGCCAGCAGCTCCCAGCGGGAGGGTGAGCAGTTCTTC.

The sample holds a few counts of this clonotype. The chain employs TRBV7-9 and TRBJ1-4, with a possible D match to TRBD1 (5 bases). Germline V gene data show CDR1 as SEHNR and CDR2 as FQNEAQ (reference sequence). The CDR3 spans 15 residues. The V end was cut by 5 bases, the J end by 4 bases, with 14 bases between. CDR3 in amino acids: CASSRPGPVNEKLFF. The CDR3 coding sequence is TGTGCCAGCAGCCGGCCGGGACCGGTTAATGAAAAACTGTTTTTT.

This clonotype was detected many times. This chain connects TRBV6-5 to TRBJ1-6, with D perhaps matching TRBD1 (5 bases). Trimming pared 4 bases from V and 10 bases from J, leaving 11 bases between. The CDR3 loop spans 13 amino acids. Germline loops: CDR1 MNHEY, CDR2 SVGAGI. CDR3 DNA sequence: TGTGCCAGCAGTTTCCGGGGGGACTCACCCCTCCACTTT. This translates into CASSFRGDSPLHF.

The table lists this clonotype with many counts. The chain uses TRBV20-1 and TRBJ2-1, with D possibly being TRBD1 (5 bases). Germline CDR1 and CDR2: DFQATT and SNEGSKA (reference sequence). V was shortened by 3 bases and J by 7 bases, with 13 bases between the two germline ends. The CDR3 contains 13 residues. As DNA, the CDR3 is TGCAGTGCTAGCTTGTCAGGGTTGAATGAGCAGTTCTTC. Translating it yields CSASLSGLNEQFF.

V gene TRBV14 combines with J gene TRBJ2-7; 8 nucleotides align to TRBD1. This CDR3 region has 15 residues. J gave up 4 bases and V 4 bases, and 9 bases lay outside the gene matches. The germline V gene has CDR1 SGHDN and CDR2 FVKESK. CDR3 in amino acids: CASSLEDRAFYEQYF. DNA for the CDR3: TGTGCCAGCAGCCTCGAGGACAGGGCTTTTTACGAGCAGTACTTC. Together with reference TRBV14 and TRBJ2-7, the CDR3 gives the full variable domain: EAGVTQFPSHSVIEKGQTVTLRCDPISGHDNLYWYRRVMGKEIKFLLHFVKESKQDESGMPNNRFLAERTGGTYSTLKVQPAELEDSGVYFCASSLEDRAFYEQYFGPGTRLTVT.

This clonotype was seen many times. This chain connects TRBV18 to TRBJ2-1, with D possibly matching TRBD1 (6 bases). With 0 bases removed from V and 7 bases from J, the gap between germline ends came to 10 bases. Germline V gene lookup returns CDR1 KGHSH and CDR2 LQKENI. The CDR3 length is 14 residues. CDR3 nucleotide sequence: TGTGCCAGCTCACCACCGGGACACCGTAATGAGCAGTTCTTC. This encodes CASSPPGHRNEQFF. The full variable domain, in which reference TRBV18 and TRBJ2-1 provide the parts outside the CDR3, is NAGVMQNPRHLVRRRGQEARLRCSPMKGHSHVYWYRQLPEEGLKFMVYLQKENIIDESGMPKERFSAEFPKEGPSILRIQQVVRGDSAAYFCASSPPGHRNEQFFGPGTRLTVL.

This clonotype was observed a handful of times. Written as DNA, the CDR3 is TGTGCCAGTAGTGCCCCTACCTCCTACGAGCAGTACGTC. Amino acid sequence: CASSAPTSYEQYV. The chain employs TRBV7-9 and TRBJ2-7; D unclear. Germline CDR1 and CDR2: SEHNR and FQNEAQ (reference sequence). Trimming stripped 9 bases from V and 0 bases from J, with 12 bases between. The CDR3 is 13 residues long.

This clonotype has at least ten counts. The chain joins TRBV7-3 to TRBJ2-1, with TRBD2 matching 12 bases. The ends lost 5 bases at V and 6 bases at J; junction bases unmatched: 5. The CDR3 extends over 15 amino acids. Germline lookup yields CDR1 SGHTA and CDR2 FQGTGA. DNA of the CDR3: TGTGCCAGCAGCCAGGGACTAGCGGGTTCCAATGAGCAGTTCTTC. Translated: CASSQGLAGSNEQFF.

The table lists this clonotype with many counts. The V call is TRBV2, the J call TRBJ2-2; the match to TRBD2 covers 8 bases. CDR1 is SNHLY, CDR2 FYNNEI, per germline. V was pared by 1 base and J by 4 bases, with 2 bases of the junction left unmatched. This CDR3 contains 15 residues. CDR3 amino acids: CASSEGLAGTGELFF. Here the CDR3 DNA reads TGTGCCAGCAGTGAAGGGCTAGCGGGCACCGGGGAGCTGTTTTTT.

The chain is built from TRBV2 and TRBJ1-2; 9 bases map to TRBD1. With V trimmed by 6 bases and J by 7 bases, 3 bases remained unmatched. Germline loops: CDR1 SNHLY, CDR2 FYNNEI. The CDR3 extends over 12 amino acids. Here the CDR3 reads CASSQDRGGYTF. The CDR3 DNA is TGTGCCAGCAGCCAGGACAGGGGTGGCTACACCTTC.